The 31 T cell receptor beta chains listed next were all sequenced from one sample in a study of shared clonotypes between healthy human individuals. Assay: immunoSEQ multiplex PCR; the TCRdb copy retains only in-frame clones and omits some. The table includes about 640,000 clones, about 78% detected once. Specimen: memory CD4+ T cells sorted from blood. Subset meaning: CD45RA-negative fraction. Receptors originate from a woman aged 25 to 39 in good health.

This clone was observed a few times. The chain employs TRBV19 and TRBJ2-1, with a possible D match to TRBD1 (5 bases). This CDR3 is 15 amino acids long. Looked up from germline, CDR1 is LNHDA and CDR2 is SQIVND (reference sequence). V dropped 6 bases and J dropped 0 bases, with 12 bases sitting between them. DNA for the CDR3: TGTGCCAGTAGATACAGGATCGGCTCCTACAATGAGCAGTTCTTC. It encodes CASRYRIGSYNEQFF.

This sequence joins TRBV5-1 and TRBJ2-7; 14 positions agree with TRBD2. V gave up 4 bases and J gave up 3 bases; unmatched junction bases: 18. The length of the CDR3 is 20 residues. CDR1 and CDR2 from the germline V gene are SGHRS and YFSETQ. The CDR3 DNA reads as TGCGCCAGCAGCCCACTTGGGACTAGCGGGAGTGTTTCAAGCCTCTACGAGCAGTACTTC. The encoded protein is CASSPLGTSGSVSSLYEQYF.

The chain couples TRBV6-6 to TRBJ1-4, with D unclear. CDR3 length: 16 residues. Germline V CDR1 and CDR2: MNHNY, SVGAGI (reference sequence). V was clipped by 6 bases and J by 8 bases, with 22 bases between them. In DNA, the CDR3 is TGTGCCAGCAGCCAGACACTTGTCCCCGTCCAGGAAAAACTGTTTTTT. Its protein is CASSQTLVPVQEKLFF.

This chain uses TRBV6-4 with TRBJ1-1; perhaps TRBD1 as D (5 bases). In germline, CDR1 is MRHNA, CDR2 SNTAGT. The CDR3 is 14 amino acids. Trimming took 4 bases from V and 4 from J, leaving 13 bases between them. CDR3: CASSARDGGTEAFF. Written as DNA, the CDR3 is TGTGCCAGCAGTGCCCGGGACGGAGGCACTGAAGCTTTCTTT.

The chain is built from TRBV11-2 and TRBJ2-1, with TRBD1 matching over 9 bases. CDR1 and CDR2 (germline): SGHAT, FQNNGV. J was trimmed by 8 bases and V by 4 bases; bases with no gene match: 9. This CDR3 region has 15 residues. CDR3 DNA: TGTGCCAGCAGCTCGGACAGGGGCCTCTCCGATGAGCAGTTCTTC. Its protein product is CASSSDRGLSDEQFF.

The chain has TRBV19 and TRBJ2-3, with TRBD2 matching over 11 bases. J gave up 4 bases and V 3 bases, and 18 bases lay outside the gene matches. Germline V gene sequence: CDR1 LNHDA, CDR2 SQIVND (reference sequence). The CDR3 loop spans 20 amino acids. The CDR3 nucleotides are TGTGCCAGTAGTATCCTCCCCACTAGCGGGAGTAGAGGGAGGGCAGATACGCAGTATTTT. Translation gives CASSILPTSGSRGRADTQYF. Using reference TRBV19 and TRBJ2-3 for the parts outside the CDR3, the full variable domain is DGGITQSPKYLFRKEGQNVTLSCEQNLNHDAMYWYRQDPGQGLRLIYYSQIVNDFQKGDIAEGYSVSREKKESFPLTVTSAQKNPTAFYLCASSILPTSGSRGRADTQYFGPGTRLTVL.

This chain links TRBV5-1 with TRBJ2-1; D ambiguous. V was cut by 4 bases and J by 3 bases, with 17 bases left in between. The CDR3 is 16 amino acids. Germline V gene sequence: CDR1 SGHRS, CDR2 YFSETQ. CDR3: CASSTANSQLYNEQFF. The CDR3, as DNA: TGCGCCAGCAGCACCGCTAACTCCCAACTCTACAATGAGCAGTTCTTC.

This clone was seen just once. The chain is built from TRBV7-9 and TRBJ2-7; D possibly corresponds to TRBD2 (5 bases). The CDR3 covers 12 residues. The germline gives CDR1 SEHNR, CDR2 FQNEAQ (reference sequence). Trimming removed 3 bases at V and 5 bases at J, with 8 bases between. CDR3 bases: TGTGCCAGCAGCTTTCCCGGGGACGAGCAGTACTTC. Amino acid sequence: CASSFPGDEQYF.

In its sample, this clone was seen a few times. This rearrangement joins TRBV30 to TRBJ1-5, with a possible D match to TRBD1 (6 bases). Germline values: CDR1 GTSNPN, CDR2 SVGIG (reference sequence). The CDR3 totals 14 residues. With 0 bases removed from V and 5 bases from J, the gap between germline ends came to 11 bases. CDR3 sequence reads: CAWSVGASDQPQHF. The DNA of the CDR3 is TGTGCCTGGAGTGTGGGGGCTTCGGATCAGCCCCAGCATTTT.

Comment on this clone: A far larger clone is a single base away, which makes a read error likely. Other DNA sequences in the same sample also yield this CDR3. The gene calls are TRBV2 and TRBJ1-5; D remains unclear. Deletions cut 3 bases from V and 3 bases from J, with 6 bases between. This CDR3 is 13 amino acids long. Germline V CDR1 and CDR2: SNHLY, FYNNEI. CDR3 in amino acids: CASSEGNNQPQHF. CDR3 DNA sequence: TGTGCCAGCAGTGAGGGTAACAATCAGCCCCAGCATTTT.

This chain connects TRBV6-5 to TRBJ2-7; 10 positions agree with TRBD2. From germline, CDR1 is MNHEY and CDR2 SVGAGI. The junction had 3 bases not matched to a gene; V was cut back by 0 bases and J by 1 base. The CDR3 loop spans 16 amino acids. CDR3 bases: TGTGCCAGCAGTTACTCTGGGACTAGCGTTTCCTACGAGCAGTACTTC. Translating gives CASSYSGTSVSYEQYF.

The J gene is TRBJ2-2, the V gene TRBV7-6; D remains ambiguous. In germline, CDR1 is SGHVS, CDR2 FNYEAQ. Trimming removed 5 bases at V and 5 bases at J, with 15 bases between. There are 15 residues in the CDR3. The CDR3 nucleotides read TGTGCCAGCAGCATGGACGCGGTAGGGACCGGGGAGCTGTTTTTT. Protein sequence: CASSMDAVGTGELFF.

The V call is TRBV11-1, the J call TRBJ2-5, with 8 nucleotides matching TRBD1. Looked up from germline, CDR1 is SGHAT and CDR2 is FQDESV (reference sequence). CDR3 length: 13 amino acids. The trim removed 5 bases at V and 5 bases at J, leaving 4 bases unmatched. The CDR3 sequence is CASSQGAWETQYF. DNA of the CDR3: TGTGCCAGCAGCCAGGGGGCGTGGGAGACCCAGTACTTC.

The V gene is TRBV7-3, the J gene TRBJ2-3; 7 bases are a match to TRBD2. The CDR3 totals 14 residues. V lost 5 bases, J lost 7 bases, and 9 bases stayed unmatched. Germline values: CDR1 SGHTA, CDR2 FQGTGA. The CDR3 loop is CASSSGDPLNTQYF. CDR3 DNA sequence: TGTGCCAGCAGCAGCGGGGACCCCCTCAATACGCAGTATTTT.

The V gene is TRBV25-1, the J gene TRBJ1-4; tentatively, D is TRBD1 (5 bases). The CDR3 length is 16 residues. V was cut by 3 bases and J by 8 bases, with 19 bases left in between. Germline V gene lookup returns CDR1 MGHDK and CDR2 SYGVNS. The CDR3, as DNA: TGTGCCAGCAGTGATATGGGACGGTCTCTTCAAGAAAAACTGTTTTTT. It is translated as CASSDMGRSLQEKLFF.

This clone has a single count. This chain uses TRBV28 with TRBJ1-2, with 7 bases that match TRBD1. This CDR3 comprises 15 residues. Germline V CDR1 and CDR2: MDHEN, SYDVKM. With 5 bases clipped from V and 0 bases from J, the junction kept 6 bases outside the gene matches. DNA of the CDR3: TGTGCCAGCAGTATCAACAGGGGTACTAACTATGGCTACACCTTC. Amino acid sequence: CASSINRGTNYGYTF.

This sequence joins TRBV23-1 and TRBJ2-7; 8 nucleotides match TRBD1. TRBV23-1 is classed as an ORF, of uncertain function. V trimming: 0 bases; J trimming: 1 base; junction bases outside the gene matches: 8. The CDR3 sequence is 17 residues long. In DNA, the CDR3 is TGCGCCAGCAGTCAATCTCCAGGGGGCGGGTATTCCTACGAGCAGTACTTC. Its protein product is CASSQSPGGGYSYEQYF.

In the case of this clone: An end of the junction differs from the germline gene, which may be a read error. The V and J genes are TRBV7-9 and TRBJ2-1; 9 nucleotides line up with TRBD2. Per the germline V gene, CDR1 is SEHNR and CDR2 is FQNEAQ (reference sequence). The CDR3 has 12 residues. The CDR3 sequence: CASSLAGLEQFF. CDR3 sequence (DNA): TGTGCCAGCAGCCTAGCGGGACTCGAGCAGTTCTTC. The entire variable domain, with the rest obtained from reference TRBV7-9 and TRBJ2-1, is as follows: DTGVSQNPRHKITKRGQNVTFRCDPISEHNRLYWYRQTLGQGPEFLTYFQNEAQLEKSRLLSDRFSAERPKGSFSTLEIQRTEQGDSAMYLCASSLAGLEQFFGPGTRLTVL.

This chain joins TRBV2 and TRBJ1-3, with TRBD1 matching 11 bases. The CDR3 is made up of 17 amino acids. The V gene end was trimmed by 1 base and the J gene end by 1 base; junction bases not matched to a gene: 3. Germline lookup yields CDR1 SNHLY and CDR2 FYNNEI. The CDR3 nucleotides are TGTGCCAGCAGTGAAGGGGGGACAGGGGGATCTGGAAACACCATATATTTT. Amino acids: CASSEGGTGGSGNTIYF.

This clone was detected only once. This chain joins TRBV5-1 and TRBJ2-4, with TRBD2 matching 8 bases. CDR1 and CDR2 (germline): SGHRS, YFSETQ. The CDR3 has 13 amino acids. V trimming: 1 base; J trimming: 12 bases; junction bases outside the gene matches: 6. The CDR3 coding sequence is TGCGCCAGCAGCTTGCAACTAGCGGAAAATCAGTACTTC. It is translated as CASSLQLAENQYF. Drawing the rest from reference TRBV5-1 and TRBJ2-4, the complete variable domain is KAGVTQTPRYLIKTRGQQVTLSCSPISGHRSVSWYQQTPGQGLQFLFEYFSETQRNKGNFPGRFSGRQFSNSRSEMNVSTLELGDSALYLCASSLQLAENQYFGAGTRLSVL.

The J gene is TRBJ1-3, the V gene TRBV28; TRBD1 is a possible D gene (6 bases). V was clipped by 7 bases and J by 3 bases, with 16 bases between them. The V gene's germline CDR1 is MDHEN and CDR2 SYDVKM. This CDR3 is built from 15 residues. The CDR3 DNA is TGTGCCAGCATTCGTGGAGGGGGGTTTGGAAACACCATATATTTT. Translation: CASIRGGGFGNTIYF.

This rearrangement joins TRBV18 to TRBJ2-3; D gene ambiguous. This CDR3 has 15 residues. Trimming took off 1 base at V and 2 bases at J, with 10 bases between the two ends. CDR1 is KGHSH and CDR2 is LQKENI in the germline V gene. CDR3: CASSPLAGFTDTQYF. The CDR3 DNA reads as TGTGCCAGCTCACCACTGGCTGGGTTCACAGATACGCAGTATTTT.

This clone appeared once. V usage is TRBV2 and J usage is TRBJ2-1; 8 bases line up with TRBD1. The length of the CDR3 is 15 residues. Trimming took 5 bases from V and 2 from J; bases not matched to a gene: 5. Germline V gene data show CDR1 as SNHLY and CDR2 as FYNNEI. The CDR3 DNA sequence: TGTGCCAGCAGTCGAGACAGGGGCCCCTACAATGAGCAGTTCTTC. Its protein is CASSRDRGPYNEQFF. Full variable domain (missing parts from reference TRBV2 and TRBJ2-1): EPEVTQTPSHQVTQMGQEVILRCVPISNHLYFYWYRQILGQKVEFLVSFYNNEISEKSEIFDDQFSVERPDGSNFTLKIRSTKLEDSAMYFCASSRDRGPYNEQFFGPGTRLTVL.

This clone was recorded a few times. CDR3 bases: TGTGCCAGCAGCTTGCGTCTAGCGGGATATACCACCGGGGCCAACGTCCTGACTTTC. This translates into CASSLRLAGYTTGANVLTF. This sequence joins TRBV5-4 and TRBJ2-6, with 9 bases matching TRBD2. CDR3 length equals 19 residues. V lost 1 base to trimming and J lost 4 bases; unmatched junction nucleotides: 12. CDR1 and CDR2 from the germline V gene are SGHNT and YYREEE (reference sequence).

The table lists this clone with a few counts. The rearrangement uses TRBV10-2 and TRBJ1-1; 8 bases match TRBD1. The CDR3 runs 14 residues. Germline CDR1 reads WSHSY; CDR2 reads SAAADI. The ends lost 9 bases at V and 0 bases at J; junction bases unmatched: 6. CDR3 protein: CASTGGTLNTEAFF. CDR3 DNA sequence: TGCGCCAGTACAGGGGGAACCTTGAACACTGAAGCTTTCTTT.

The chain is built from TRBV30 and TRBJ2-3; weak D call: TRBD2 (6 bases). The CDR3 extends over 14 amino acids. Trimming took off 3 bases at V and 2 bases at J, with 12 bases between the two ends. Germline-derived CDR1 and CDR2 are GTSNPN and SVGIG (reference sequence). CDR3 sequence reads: CAWRQAGLTDTQYF. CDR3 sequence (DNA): TGTGCCTGGAGGCAGGCGGGACTCACAGATACGCAGTATTTT.

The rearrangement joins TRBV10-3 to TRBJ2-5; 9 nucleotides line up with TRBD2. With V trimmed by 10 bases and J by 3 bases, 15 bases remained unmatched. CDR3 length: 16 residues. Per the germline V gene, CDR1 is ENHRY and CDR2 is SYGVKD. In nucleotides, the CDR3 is TGTGCCAGCGGGGGGGAACTAGCCCCAGGAAAAGAGACCCAGTACTTC. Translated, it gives CASGGELAPGKETQYF.

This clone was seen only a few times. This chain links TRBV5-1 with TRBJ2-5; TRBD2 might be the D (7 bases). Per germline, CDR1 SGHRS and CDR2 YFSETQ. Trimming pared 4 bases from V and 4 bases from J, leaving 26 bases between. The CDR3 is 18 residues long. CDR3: CASSPGGGWQGLGETQYF. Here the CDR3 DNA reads TGCGCCAGCAGCCCGGGAGGCGGGTGGCAGGGGCTCGGAGAGACCCAGTACTTC.

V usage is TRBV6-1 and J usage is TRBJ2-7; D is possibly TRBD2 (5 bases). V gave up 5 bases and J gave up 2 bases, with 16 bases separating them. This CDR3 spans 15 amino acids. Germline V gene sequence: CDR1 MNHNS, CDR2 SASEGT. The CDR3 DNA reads TGTGCCAGCAGTCTAACTCGGACGGGAACCTACGAGCAGTACTTC. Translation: CASSLTRTGTYEQYF.

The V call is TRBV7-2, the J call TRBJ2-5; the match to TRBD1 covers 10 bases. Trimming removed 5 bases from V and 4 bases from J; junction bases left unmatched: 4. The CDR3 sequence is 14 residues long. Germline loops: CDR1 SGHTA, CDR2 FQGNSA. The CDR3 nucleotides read TGTGCCAGCAGCCGAGGGGACAGGGGAGAGACCCAGTACTTC. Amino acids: CASSRGDRGETQYF.

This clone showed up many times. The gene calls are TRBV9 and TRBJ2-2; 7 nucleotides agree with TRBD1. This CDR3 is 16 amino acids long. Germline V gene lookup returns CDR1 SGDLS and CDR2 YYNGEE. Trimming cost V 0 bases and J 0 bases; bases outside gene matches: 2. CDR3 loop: CASSVVQGANTGELFF. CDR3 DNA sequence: TGTGCCAGCAGCGTAGTGCAGGGGGCGAACACCGGGGAGCTGTTTTTT.